This TCR beta chain was found in a study of T cells in Graves' hyperthyroidism and ophthalmopathy. Study details: At the time of initial diagnosis and before any treatment, peripheral blood was collected. Study observations and caveats: Onset of ophthalmopathy came a median about 6.5 months after the model predicted it.

For this clonotype: The antigen remains undetermined.

Lactation, pregnancy, other autoimmune disease or uncontrolled infection led to exclusion of patients. In making diagnoses, clinical symptoms, serum thyroxine and TRAb, thyroid ultrasound and orbital computed tomography were all used. There were TCR beta CDR3 regions amplified from RNA transcripts. TCR CDR3 underwent first-round RT-PCR with the HTBI primer set. TCRdb re-called the multiplex PCR reads through MiXCR, storing one row per CDR3 protein. The repertoire holds about 250,000 distinct CDR3 sequences, with approximately 23% as singletons. The CDR3 extends over 15 amino acids. Looked up from germline, CDR1 is SGHRS and CDR2 is YFSETQ. Trimming cost V 4 bases and J 4 bases, with 17 bases left between them.

The genes are TRBV5-1 and TRBJ1-1; no firm D call. The clonotype comes from a woman in her thirties or forties with Graves' ophthalmopathy. The sample comprised blood. The CDR3 loop reads CASSQEAGVSTEAFF. The CDR3 DNA reads TGCGCCAGCAGCCAGGAGGCCGGGGTGAGCACTGAAGCTTTCTTT.